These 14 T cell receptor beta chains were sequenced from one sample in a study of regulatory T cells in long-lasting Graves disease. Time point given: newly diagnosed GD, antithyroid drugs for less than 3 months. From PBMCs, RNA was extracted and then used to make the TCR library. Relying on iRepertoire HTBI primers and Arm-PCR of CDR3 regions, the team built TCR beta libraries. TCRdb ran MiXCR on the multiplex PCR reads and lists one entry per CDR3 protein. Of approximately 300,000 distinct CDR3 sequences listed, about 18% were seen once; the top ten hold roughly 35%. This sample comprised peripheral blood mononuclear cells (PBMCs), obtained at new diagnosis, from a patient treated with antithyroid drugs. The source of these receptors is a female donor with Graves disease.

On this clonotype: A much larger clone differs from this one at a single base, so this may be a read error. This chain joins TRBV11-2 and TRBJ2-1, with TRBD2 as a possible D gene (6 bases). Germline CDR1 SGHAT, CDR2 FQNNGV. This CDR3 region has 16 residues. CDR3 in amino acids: CTSSLRDSYRYNEQFF. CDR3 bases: TGTACCAGCAGCTTACGGGACTCCTATCGCTACAATGAGCAGTTCTTC.

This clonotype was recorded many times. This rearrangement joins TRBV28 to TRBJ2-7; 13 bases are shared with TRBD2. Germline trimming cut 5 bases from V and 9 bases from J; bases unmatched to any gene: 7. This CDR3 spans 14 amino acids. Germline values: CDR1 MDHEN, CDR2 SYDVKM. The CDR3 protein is CASSPGLAGRAQYF. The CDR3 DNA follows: TGTGCCAGCAGTCCGGGACTAGCGGGGAGGGCGCAGTACTTC. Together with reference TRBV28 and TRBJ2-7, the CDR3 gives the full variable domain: DVKVTQSSRYLVKRTGEKVFLECVQDMDHENMFWYRQDPGLGLRLIYFSYDVKMKEKGDIPEGYSVSREKKERFSLILESASTNQTSMYLCASSPGLAGRAQYFGPGTRLTVT.

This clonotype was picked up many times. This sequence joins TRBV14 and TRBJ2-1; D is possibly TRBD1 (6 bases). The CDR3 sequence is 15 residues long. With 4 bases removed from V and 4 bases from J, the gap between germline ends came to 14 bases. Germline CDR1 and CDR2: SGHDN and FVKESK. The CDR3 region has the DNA TGTGCCAGCAGCCGGGGAACAGGGTGGTACAATGAGCAGTTCTTC. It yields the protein CASSRGTGWYNEQFF. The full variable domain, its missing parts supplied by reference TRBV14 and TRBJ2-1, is EAGVTQFPSHSVIEKGQTVTLRCDPISGHDNLYWYRRVMGKEIKFLLHFVKESKQDESGMPNNRFLAERTGGTYSTLKVQPAELEDSGVYFCASSRGTGWYNEQFFGPGTRLTVL.

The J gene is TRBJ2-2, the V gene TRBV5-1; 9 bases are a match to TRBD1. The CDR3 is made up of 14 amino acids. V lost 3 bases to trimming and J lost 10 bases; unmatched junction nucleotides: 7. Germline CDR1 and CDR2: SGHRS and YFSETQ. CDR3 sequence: CASSSTGGMAELFF. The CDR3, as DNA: TGCGCCAGCAGCTCGACAGGGGGGATGGCGGAGCTGTTTTTT.

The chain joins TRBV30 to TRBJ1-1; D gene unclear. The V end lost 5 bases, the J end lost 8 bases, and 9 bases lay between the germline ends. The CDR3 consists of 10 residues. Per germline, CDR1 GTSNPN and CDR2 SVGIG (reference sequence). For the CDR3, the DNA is TGTGCCTGGGGGAGGACCGAAGCTTTCTTT. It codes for CAWGRTEAFF.

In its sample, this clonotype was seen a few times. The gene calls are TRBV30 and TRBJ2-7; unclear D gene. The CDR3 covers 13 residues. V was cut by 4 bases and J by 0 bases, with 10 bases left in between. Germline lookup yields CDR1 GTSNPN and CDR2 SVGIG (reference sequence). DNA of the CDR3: TGTGCCTGGAATCTTGGCCTCTCCTACGAGCAGTACTTC. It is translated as CAWNLGLSYEQYF.

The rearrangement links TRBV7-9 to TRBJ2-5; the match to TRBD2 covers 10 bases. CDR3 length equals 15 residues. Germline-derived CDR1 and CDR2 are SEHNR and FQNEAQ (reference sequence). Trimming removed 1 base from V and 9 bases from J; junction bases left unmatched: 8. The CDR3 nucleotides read TGTGCCAGCAGCTTAGAATTTAGCGGGAGGACGGCCCAGTACTTC. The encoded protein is CASSLEFSGRTAQYF.

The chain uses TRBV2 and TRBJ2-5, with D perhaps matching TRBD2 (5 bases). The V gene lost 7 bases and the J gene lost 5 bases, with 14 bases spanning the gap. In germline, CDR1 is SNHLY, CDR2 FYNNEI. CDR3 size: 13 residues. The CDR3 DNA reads TGTGCCAGCAAGGGTAACCCGGGGGAGACCCAGTACTTC. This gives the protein CASKGNPGETQYF.

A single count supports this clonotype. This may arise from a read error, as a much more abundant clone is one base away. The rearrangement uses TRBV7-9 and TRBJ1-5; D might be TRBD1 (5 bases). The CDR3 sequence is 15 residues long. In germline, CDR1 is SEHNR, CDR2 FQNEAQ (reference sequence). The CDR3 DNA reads TGTGCCGGCAGCTTAGTACGACAGTTAGAGGGGCCCCAGCATTTT. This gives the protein CAGSLVRQLEGPQHF. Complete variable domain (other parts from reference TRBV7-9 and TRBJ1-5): DTGVSQNPRHKITKRGQNVTFRCDPISEHNRLYWYRQTLGQGPEFLTYFQNEAQLEKSRLLSDRFSAERPKGSFSTLEIQRTEQGDSAMYLCAGSLVRQLEGPQHFGDGTRLSIL.

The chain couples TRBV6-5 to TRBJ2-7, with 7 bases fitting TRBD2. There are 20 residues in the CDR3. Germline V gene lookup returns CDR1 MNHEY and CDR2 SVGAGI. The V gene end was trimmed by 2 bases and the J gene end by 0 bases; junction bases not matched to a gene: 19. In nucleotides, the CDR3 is TGTGCCAGCAGTTACCCGGGCCCCTCTAGCGGACGACTTTACTCCTACGAGCAGTACTTC. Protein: CASSYPGPSSGRLYSYEQYF.

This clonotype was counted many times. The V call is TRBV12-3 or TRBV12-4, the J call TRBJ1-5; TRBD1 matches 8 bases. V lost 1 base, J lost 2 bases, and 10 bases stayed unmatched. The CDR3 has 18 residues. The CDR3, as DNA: TGTGCCAGCAGTTTAGTTCCGACAGGGGCGCGGGGCAATCAGCCCCAGCATTTT. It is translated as CASSLVPTGARGNQPQHF.

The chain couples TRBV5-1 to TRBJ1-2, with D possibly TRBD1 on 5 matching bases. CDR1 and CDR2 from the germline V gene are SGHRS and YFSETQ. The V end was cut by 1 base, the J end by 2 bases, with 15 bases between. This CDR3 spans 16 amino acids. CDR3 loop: CASSLPVSGTNYGYTF. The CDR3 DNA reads TGCGCCAGCAGCTTGCCCGTTTCGGGGACCAACTATGGCTACACCTTC. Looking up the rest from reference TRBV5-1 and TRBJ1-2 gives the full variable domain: KAGVTQTPRYLIKTRGQQVTLSCSPISGHRSVSWYQQTPGQGLQFLFEYFSETQRNKGNFPGRFSGRQFSNSRSEMNVSTLELGDSALYLCASSLPVSGTNYGYTFGSGTRLTVV.

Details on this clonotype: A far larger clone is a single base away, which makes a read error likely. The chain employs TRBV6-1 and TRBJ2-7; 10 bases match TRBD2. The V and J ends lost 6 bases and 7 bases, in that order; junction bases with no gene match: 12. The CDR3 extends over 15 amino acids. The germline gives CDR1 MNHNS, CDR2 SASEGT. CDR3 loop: CASSPGTSVRNEQYF. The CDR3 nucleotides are TGTGCCAGCAGCCCCGGGACTAGCGTTCGCAATGAGCAGTACTTC.

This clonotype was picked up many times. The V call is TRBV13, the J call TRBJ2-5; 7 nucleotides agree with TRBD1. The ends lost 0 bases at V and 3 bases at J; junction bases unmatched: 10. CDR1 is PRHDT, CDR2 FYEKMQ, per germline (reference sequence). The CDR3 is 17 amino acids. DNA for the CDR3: TGTGCCAGCAGCTTAGGCCTGGAGGTTGGGACAGAAGAGACCCAGTACTTC. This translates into CASSLGLEVGTEETQYF.